Each of the 13 T cell receptor beta chains below was sequenced from the same sample in a study of breast tumors, draining lymph nodes, adjacent tissues. Breast cancer patients provided tissue from their axillary draining lymph nodes. TCRdb reprocessed the multiplex PCR reads via MiXCR and lists one record per CDR3 protein. Of about 200,000 distinct CDR3 sequences in the sample, about 32% were seen once. Sequencing used axillary lymph node tissue. These TCRs come from a female donor with breast cancer. Some clones in this sample may be carry-over from other donors' samples.

Many counts were recorded for this clonotype. V and J are TRBV7-9 and TRBJ2-5, with 7 bases that match TRBD2. The V segment lost 6 bases and the J segment 5 bases; nucleotides outside the gene matches: 9. Germline CDR1 is SEHNR and CDR2 is FQNEAQ (reference sequence). CDR3 length equals 14 residues. The CDR3 DNA reads as TGTGCCAGCAGTTCCGAGGCCGGGGGGGAGACCCAGTACTTC. Translating gives CASSSEAGGETQYF.

The gene calls are TRBV7-2 and TRBJ1-5, with TRBD1 matching over 8 bases. CDR1 is SGHTA and CDR2 is FQGNSA in the germline V gene. The CDR3 is made up of 15 amino acids. V trimming: 5 bases; J trimming: 7 bases; junction bases outside the gene matches: 10. The CDR3 protein is CASSKRGQGQQPQHF. DNA for the CDR3: TGTGCCAGCAGCAAACGCGGACAGGGCCAACAGCCCCAGCATTTT.

This clonotype was counted at least ten times. The chain recombines TRBV18 with TRBJ2-7; 9 bases fit TRBD1. V gave up 1 base and J gave up 2 bases; unmatched junction bases: 3. This CDR3 has 15 residues. Germline V gives CDR1 KGHSH, CDR2 LQKENI. The CDR3 coding sequence is TGTGCCAGCTCACCACGCGGACAGGGGACCTACGAGCAGTACTTC. It is translated as CASSPRGQGTYEQYF.

The chain uses TRBV29-1 and TRBJ1-1; 10 bases are shared with TRBD1. The length of the CDR3 is 14 residues. J was trimmed by 3 bases and V by 5 bases; bases with no gene match: 6. CDR1 and CDR2 from the germline V gene are SQVTM and ANQGSEA. CDR3 DNA: TGCAGCGTTCTCCGACAGGGGGCACACACTGAAGCTTTCTTT. It encodes CSVLRQGAHTEAFF.

About this clonotype itself: A clone one base away is much larger, so this may be a read error. The chain couples TRBV7-2 to TRBJ1-2, with D uncertain. This CDR3 contains 15 residues. Germline loops: CDR1 SGHTA, CDR2 FQGNSA. CDR3 coding DNA: TGTGCCAGCAATTTCGAATTGGGTGTCGACTATGGCTACTCCTTC. This gives the protein CASNFELGVDYGYSF.

Many counts were recorded for this clonotype. V gene TRBV6-6 combines with J gene TRBJ2-7, with D unresolved. Germline loops: CDR1 MNHNY, CDR2 SVGAGI (reference sequence). With 5 bases removed from V and 5 bases from J, the gap between germline ends came to 13 bases. The CDR3 contains 13 residues. The CDR3 here is CASSHRAENEQYF. The CDR3 nucleotides read TGTGCCAGCAGTCATCGCGCGGAAAACGAGCAGTACTTC.

This clonotype came up many times. J is TRBJ1-6 and V is TRBV5-8; 7 nucleotides line up with TRBD1. The CDR3 is 16 amino acids. J gave up 4 bases and V 5 bases, and 9 bases lay outside the gene matches. Germline CDR1 and CDR2: SGHTS and YDEGEE. CDR3 sequence (DNA): TGTGCCAGCAGTTCCTCGACAGGGCCGTATAATTCACCCCTCCACTTT. Translating gives CASSSSTGPYNSPLHF.

The chain employs TRBV7-2 and TRBJ1-5, with D hard to call. Trimming removed 1 base from V and 1 base from J, with 11 bases in between. CDR1 and CDR2 from the germline V gene are SGHTA and FQGNSA. The CDR3 spans 16 residues. This CDR3 is CASSLGRSRSNQPQHF. The CDR3, as DNA: TGTGCCAGCAGCTTAGGCAGGTCAAGGAGCAATCAGCCCCAGCATTTT.

This clonotype was seen only a few times. In nucleotides, the CDR3 is TGTGCCAGCAGCCCGGGTTCCCCTAGGACCCAGCATTTT. It codes for CASSPGSPRTQHF. The J gene is TRBJ1-5, the V gene TRBV6-6; D is unclear. Germline CDR1 and CDR2: MNHNY and SVGAGI (reference sequence). Trimming took 6 bases from V and 11 from J, leaving 17 bases between them. The CDR3 covers 13 residues.

The chain links TRBV28 to TRBJ2-7; TRBD1 aligns across 7 bases. V lost 11 bases, J lost 3 bases, and 16 bases stayed unmatched. Germline V lookup: CDR1 MDHEN, CDR2 SYDVKM. The CDR3 sequence is 15 residues long. The CDR3 is CASATGWPGGYEQYF. The CDR3 nucleotides are TGTGCCTCCGCTACCGGGTGGCCAGGGGGCTACGAGCAGTACTTC.

This clonotype was picked up many times. CDR3 protein: CASSYGATTYNEQFF. The CDR3, as DNA: TGTGCCAGCAGTTACGGGGCTACCACCTACAATGAGCAGTTCTTC. The rearrangement links TRBV6-6 to TRBJ2-1, with a weak D call TRBD1 (5 bases). The CDR3 is made up of 15 amino acids. V lost 2 bases, J lost 2 bases, and 10 bases lay in between. The V gene's germline CDR1 is MNHNY and CDR2 SVGAGI (reference sequence).

The chain links TRBV19 to TRBJ1-1; D remains unclear. The length of the CDR3 is 13 residues. V was shortened by 3 bases and J by 3 bases, with 8 bases between the two germline ends. From germline, CDR1 is LNHDA and CDR2 SQIVND (reference sequence). CDR3 loop: CASSMARDTEAFF. In DNA, the CDR3 is TGTGCCAGTAGTATGGCGAGGGACACTGAAGCTTTCTTT.

Many counts were recorded for this clonotype. An end of the junction differs from the germline gene, which may be a read error. This chain joins TRBV7-7 and TRBJ2-1; 9 bases agree with TRBD2. CDR3 length equals 18 residues. CDR1 is SSHAT, CDR2 FNYEAQ, per germline (reference sequence). CDR3 DNA: TGTGCTAGCAGCTTACGAGCGGGGGGCCGAAGCTCCTACAATGAGCAGTTCTTC. Its translation is CASSLRAGGRSSYNEQFF.